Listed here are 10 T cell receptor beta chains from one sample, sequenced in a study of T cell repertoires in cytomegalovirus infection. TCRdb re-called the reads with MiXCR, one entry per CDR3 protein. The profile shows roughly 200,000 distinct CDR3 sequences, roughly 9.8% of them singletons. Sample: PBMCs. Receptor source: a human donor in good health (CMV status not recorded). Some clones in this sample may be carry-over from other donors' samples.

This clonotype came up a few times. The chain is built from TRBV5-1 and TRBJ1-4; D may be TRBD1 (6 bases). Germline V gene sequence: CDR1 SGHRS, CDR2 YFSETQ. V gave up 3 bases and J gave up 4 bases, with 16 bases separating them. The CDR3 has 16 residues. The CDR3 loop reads CASSWGPQGNNEKLFF. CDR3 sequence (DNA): TGCGCCAGCAGCTGGGGTCCGCAGGGGAATAATGAAAAACTGTTTTTT. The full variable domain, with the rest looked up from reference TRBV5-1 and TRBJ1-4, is KAGVTQTPRYLIKTRGQQVTLSCSPISGHRSVSWYQQTPGQGLQFLFEYFSETQRNKGNFPGRFSGRQFSNSRSEMNVSTLELGDSALYLCASSWGPQGNNEKLFFGSGTQLSVL.

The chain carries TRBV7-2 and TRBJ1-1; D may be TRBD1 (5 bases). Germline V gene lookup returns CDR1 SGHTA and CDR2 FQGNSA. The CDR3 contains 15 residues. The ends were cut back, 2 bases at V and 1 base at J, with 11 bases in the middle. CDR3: CASSLLLGENTEAFF. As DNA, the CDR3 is TGTGCCAGCAGCTTACTCTTAGGGGAGAACACTGAAGCTTTCTTT. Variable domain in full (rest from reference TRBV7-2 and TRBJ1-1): GAGVSQSPSNKVTEKGKDVELRCDPISGHTALYWYRQSLGQGLEFLIYFQGNSAPDKSGLPSDRFSAERTGGSVSTLTIQRTQQEDSAVYLCASSLLLGENTEAFFGQGTRLTVV.

The CDR3 sequence: CSAQSSGVGYTF. CDR3 in DNA: TGCAGTGCTCAAAGTTCGGGGGTTGGCTACACCTTC. The J gene is TRBJ1-2, the V gene TRBV20-1, with D possibly matching TRBD1 (5 bases). Germline V gene data show CDR1 as DFQATT and CDR2 as SNEGSKA (reference sequence). V lost 5 bases to trimming and J lost 7 bases, with 14 bases between them. This CDR3 spans 12 amino acids.

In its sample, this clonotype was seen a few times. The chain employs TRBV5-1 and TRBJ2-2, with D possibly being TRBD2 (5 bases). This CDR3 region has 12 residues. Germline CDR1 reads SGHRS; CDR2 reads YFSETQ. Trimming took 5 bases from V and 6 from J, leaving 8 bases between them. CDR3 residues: CASRRDSGELFF. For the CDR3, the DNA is TGCGCCAGCAGACGGGATTCCGGGGAGCTGTTTTTT.

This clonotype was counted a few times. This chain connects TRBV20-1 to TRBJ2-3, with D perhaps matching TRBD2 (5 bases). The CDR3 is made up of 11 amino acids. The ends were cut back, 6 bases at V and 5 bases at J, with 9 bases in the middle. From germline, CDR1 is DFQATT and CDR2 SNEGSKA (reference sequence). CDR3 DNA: TGCAGTGCCCGGACTCTAGATACGCAGTATTTT. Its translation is CSARTLDTQYF.

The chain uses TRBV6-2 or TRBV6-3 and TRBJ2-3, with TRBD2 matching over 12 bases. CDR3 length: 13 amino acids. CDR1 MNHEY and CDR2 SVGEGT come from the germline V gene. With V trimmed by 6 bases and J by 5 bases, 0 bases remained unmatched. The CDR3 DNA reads TGTGCCAGCAGGGGACTAGCGGGAGATACGCAGTATTTT. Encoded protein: CASRGLAGDTQYF.

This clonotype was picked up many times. The CDR3 sequence: CASSPGDGNWRPQHF. The CDR3 DNA follows: TGTGCCAGCAGCCCAGGGGACGGCAATTGGCGGCCCCAGCATTTT. The chain is built from TRBV7-9 and TRBJ1-5, with a tentative D call TRBD1 (6 bases). The germline gives CDR1 SEHNR, CDR2 FQNEAQ (reference sequence). Trimming shortened V by 5 bases and J by 9 bases, and 20 bases separated the two germline ends. The CDR3 extends over 15 amino acids.

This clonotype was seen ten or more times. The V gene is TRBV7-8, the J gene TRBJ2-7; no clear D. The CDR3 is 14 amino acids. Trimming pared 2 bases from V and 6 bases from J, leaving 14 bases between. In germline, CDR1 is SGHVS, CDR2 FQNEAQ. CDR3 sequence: CASSLSGKVGEQYF. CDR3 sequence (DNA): TGTGCCAGCAGCTTATCGGGCAAGGTCGGCGAGCAGTACTTC.

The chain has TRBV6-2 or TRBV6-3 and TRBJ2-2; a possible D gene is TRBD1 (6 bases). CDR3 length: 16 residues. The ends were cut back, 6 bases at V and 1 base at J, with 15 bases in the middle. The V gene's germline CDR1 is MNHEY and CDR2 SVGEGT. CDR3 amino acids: CASRLPGVLNTGELFF. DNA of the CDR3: TGTGCCAGCAGACTACCAGGGGTGTTGAACACCGGGGAGCTGTTTTTT.

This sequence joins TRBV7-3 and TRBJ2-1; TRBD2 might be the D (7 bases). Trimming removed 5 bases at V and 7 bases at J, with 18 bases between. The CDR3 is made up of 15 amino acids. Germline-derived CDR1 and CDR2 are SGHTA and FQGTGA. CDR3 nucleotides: TGTGCCAGCAGCAGATTAGAGGGGGGGCCAAATGAGCAGTTCTTC. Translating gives CASSRLEGGPNEQFF.